The rows below give T cell receptor beta chains drawn from one sample of a study of CD8+CD57+ T cells in acquired aplastic anemia. TCRdb re-called the reads through MiXCR, storing one row per CDR3 protein. The sample has roughly 170,000 distinct CDR3 sequences, approximately 48% seen once; the top ten hold approximately 12%. Sequenced material: sorted CD4+, CD8+, or CD8+CD57+ T cells (not recorded which) from PBMCs. These receptors were obtained from a human donor with aplastic anemia. CDR3s include the opening cysteine and the closing phenylalanine or tryptophan. The order of the fields is D gene, V gene, J gene, clone size, CDR3 DNA, CDR3 protein. The D gene is left open where the match is weak. Clone size is given for some rows only: seen once, a few or many times, or a class if the clone is expanded.

>TRBD1|TRBV20-1|TRBJ1-1|NA
TGCAGTGCTAGACCGGACAGGGACACTGAAGCTTTCTTT
CSARPDRDTEAFF
>NA|TRBV19|TRBJ2-5|NA
TGTGCCAGTAGTATTTCGCGCCGGGAGACCCAGTACTTC
CASSISRRETQYF
>TRBD2|TRBV7-9|TRBJ2-2|many
TGTGCCAGCAGCCACCGGCCTAGCGGAGTAGGGGAGCTGTTTTTT
CASSHRPSGVGELFF
>NA|TRBV10-3|TRBJ1-2|many
TGTGCCATCAGTGAAAGGGGTGACTATGGCTACACCTTC
CAISERGDYGYTF
>NA|TRBV5-1|TRBJ2-2|NA
TGCGCCAGCGCTAATGGGTGGCGGGACACCGGGGAGCTGTTTTTT
CASANGWRDTGELFF
>NA|TRBV7-2|TRBJ2-7|few
TGTGCCAGCAGCTTAGACACATACGAGCAGTACTTC
CASSLDTYEQYF
>NA|TRBV12-3/TRBV12-4|TRBJ1-4|NA
TGTGCCAGCAGTTACCAGGGCCAGAATGAAAAACTGTTTTTT
CASSYQGQNEKLFF
>NA|TRBV20-1|TRBJ2-5|NA
TGCAGTGCTGGCAGACTAGGGGAGACCCGGTACTTC
CSAGRLGETRYF
>NA|TRBV10-3|TRBJ1-6|NA
TGTGCCATCAGTGAGTCGGTACCCAGATCCCGTTCACCCCTCCACTTT
CAISESVPRSRSPLHF
>NA|TRBV20-1|TRBJ2-1|few
TGCAGTGCTAGTCATCAAGGGGCGCGAGGTGAGCAGTTCTTC
CSASHQGARGEQFF
>NA|TRBV29-1|TRBJ1-1|many
TGCAGCGTTGAAGATCTTGAGTCCGCAACAGCAGCTTTCTTT
CSVEDLESATAAFF
>TRBD2|TRBV10-3|TRBJ2-7|NA
TGTGCCAGCAGTGTTACTAGCGGGGGTCTCGAGCAGTACTTC
CASSVTSGGLEQYF
>TRBD2|TRBV6-2/TRBV6-3|TRBJ2-3|NA
TGTGCCAGCAGCTATCGGAGCGCGGGGGTTGTCACAGATACGCAGTATTTT
CASSYRSAGVVTDTQYF
>TRBD2|TRBV5-1|TRBJ2-2|many
TGCGCCAGCAGCTTGGGATTTAGCGGGGGGGACGGGGACACCGGGGAGCTGTTTTTT
CASSLGFSGGDGDTGELFF
>TRBD2|TRBV2|TRBJ2-7|NA
TGTGCCAGCAGTGCCGGGGGTGGCGGGGGTTACGAGCAGTACTTC
CASSAGGGGGYEQYF
>NA|TRBV30|TRBJ1-2|many
TGTGCCTGGAGTGTAGGGCAGTATGGCTACACCTTC
CAWSVGQYGYTF
>NA|TRBV25-1|TRBJ2-7|NA
TGTGCCAGCAGTGAAACTGTTAACTCCTACGAGCAGTACTTC
CASSETVNSYEQYF
>TRBD2|TRBV7-6|TRBJ2-1|many
TGTGCCAGCAGCTTGAGCGGGGGCAATGAGCAGTTCTTC
CASSLSGGNEQFF
>TRBD1|TRBV5-1|TRBJ2-3|NA
TGCGCCAGCAGCCTTGGACAGGGAGAAATAGATACGCAGTATTTT
CASSLGQGEIDTQYF
>TRBD1|TRBV15|TRBJ1-4|NA
TGTGCCACCAGCAGAACGGGGACAGGGGATGAAAAACTGTTTTTT
CATSRTGTGDEKLFF
>TRBD2|TRBV3-1|TRBJ2-1|NA
TGTGCCAGCAGCCAAGATTCGGCGGGGGGCCACAATGAGCAGTTCTTC
CASSQDSAGGHNEQFF
>TRBD1|TRBV4-1|TRBJ2-1|once
TGCGCCAGCAGCCAAACGCCGACAGGGGGATTGTACAATGAGCAGTTCTTC
CASSQTPTGGLYNEQFF
>NA|TRBV11-2|TRBJ1-2|many
TGTGCCAGCAGCTTCCAGCAACAGGCGCCTTATGGCTACACCTTC
CASSFQQQAPYGYTF
>NA|TRBV5-1|TRBJ2-2|few
TGCGCCAGCAGCTTACAGGGTTATCTGAACACCGGGGAGCTGTTTTTT
CASSLQGYLNTGELFF
>TRBD2|TRBV2|TRBJ2-3|many
TGTGCCCCGGCAGCGGGGGGGTTTGCAGATACGCAGTATTTT
CAPAAGGFADTQYF